Below, 9 T cell receptor beta chains from the same sample are listed, as sequenced in a study of early T cells in non-severe SARS-CoV-2 infection. Via MiXCR, TCRdb re-called the 5' RACE reads, giving one row per CDR3 protein. The sample has 29,000 or so distinct CDR3 sequences, about 4.6% seen once. The specimen was whole blood. Receptor source: an adult who was a healthcare worker with PCR-confirmed SARS-CoV-2 infection or an uninfected control (not recorded which).

This clonotype has a count of ten or more. V is TRBV27 and J is TRBJ1-3, with 8 positions matching TRBD1. J was trimmed by 4 bases and V by 6 bases; bases with no gene match: 5. CDR1 is MNHEY, CDR2 SMNVEV, per germline (reference sequence). The CDR3 is 14 amino acids. The CDR3 spells CASRPTGAGNTIYF. CDR3 coding DNA: TGTGCCAGCAGACCGACAGGGGCCGGAAACACCATATATTTT.

The chain has TRBV6-4 and TRBJ2-2; 8 nucleotides match TRBD2. The CDR3 extends over 14 amino acids. The ends lost 6 bases at V and 8 bases at J; junction bases unmatched: 8. Germline lookup yields CDR1 MRHNA and CDR2 SNTAGT. This CDR3 is CASRPSSGRGELFF. DNA for the CDR3: TGTGCCAGCAGACCTTCAAGCGGGAGAGGGGAGCTGTTTTTT.

This clonotype was counted ten times or more. The rearrangement joins TRBV6-2 or TRBV6-3 to TRBJ1-1; 8 bases are a match to TRBD1. The V gene's germline CDR1 is MNHEY and CDR2 SVGEGT. The CDR3 is 17 amino acids. V was clipped by 5 bases and J by 3 bases; unmatched bases: 14. The CDR3 DNA reads TGTGCCAGCAGTCACGGACAGGGAAAGTTCGGTTACACTGAAGCTTTCTTT. Encoded protein: CASSHGQGKFGYTEAFF.

The table lists this clonotype with many counts. The CDR3 DNA reads TGTGCCTGCTGTATTTCGGGAAAGATACGCTCTGAGCAGTTCTTC. This encodes CACCISGKIRSEQFF. The V gene is TRBV6-6, the J gene TRBJ2-1; TRBD2 is a possible D gene (5 bases). The CDR3 consists of 15 residues. Looked up from germline, CDR1 is MNHNY and CDR2 is SVGAGI (reference sequence). V lost 11 bases and J 9 bases, leaving 26 bases between the germline ends.

This clonotype was detected ten times or more. The chain joins TRBV24-1 to TRBJ1-2; D not certain. The germline CDR1 and CDR2 sequences are KGHDR and SFDVKD. The CDR3 covers 13 residues. Trimming removed 0 bases at V and 4 bases at J, with 5 bases between. For the CDR3, the DNA is TGTGCCACCAGTGATTTGAACGGCTATGGCTACACCTTC. It yields the protein CATSDLNGYGYTF.

This clonotype was counted many times. The chain couples TRBV30 to TRBJ1-4; D call uncertain. The CDR3 runs to 13 residues. V gave up 2 bases and J gave up 10 bases, with 14 bases separating them. Germline values: CDR1 GTSNPN, CDR2 SVGIG (reference sequence). The CDR3 region is CAWSSGGFGKLFF. In DNA, the CDR3 is TGTGCCTGGAGTTCTGGAGGGTTCGGAAAACTGTTTTTT. The full variable domain, in which reference TRBV30 and TRBJ1-4 provide the parts outside the CDR3, is SQTIHQWPATLVQPVGSPLSLECTVEGTSNPNLYWYRQAAGRGLQLLFYSVGIGQISSEVPQNLSASRPQDRQFILSSKKLLLSDSGFYLCAWSSGGFGKLFFGSGTQLSVL.

The chain links TRBV27 to TRBJ2-7; 7 bases align to TRBD1. J lost 3 bases, V lost 3 bases, and 2 bases had no gene match. This CDR3 is built from 13 residues. Germline CDR1 MNHEY, CDR2 SMNVEV (reference sequence). The CDR3 bases are TGTGCCAGCAGTTTGACAGGGTTCTACGAGCAGTACTTC. Protein: CASSLTGFYEQYF.

This clonotype appeared many times. This chain connects TRBV28 to TRBJ1-2; the D is unclear. V was cut by 4 bases and J by 1 base, with 10 bases left in between. The CDR3 sequence is 14 residues long. Germline CDR1 and CDR2: MDHEN and SYDVKM. The CDR3 DNA reads as TGTGCCAGCAGTTCCGGTTGGGATAACTATGGCTACACCTTC. It yields the protein CASSSGWDNYGYTF.

This clonotype has a count of ten or more. The chain carries TRBV6-5 and TRBJ1-3, with a possible D match to TRBD1 (6 bases). V gave up 5 bases and J gave up 2 bases, with 13 bases separating them. CDR3 length equals 15 residues. Looked up from germline, CDR1 is MNHEY and CDR2 is SVGAGI. The CDR3 DNA sequence: TGTGCCAGCAGTACTCGAGACAGGACTGGAAACACCATATATTTT. Its translation: CASSTRDRTGNTIYF.